Each of the 30 T cell receptor beta chains below was sequenced from the same sample in a study of human thymus T cells. Some clones are missing from TCRdb's copy, which holds only in-frame ones; the method was immunoSEQ multiplex PCR. The sample lists 55,000 to 85,000 clones, 85% to 95% occurring once. The study used thymus tissue resected during corrective heart surgery. The sample was thymus tissue. The receptors were gathered from a girl under three years old with a congenital heart defect but otherwise immunologically healthy.

This rearrangement joins TRBV7-9 to TRBJ1-1, with 7 bases aligning to TRBD1. Looked up from germline, CDR1 is SEHNR and CDR2 is FQNEAQ (reference sequence). V dropped 7 bases and J dropped 4; count of bases not matched to a gene: 9. The CDR3 is made up of 14 amino acids. Written as DNA, the CDR3 is TGTGCCAGCACTAAACAGGGGTCGGGCACTGAAGCTTTCTTT. Protein: CASTKQGSGTEAFF.

This sequence joins TRBV2 and TRBJ1-1; a weak D match, TRBD1 (5 bases). With 2 bases removed from V and 4 bases from J, the gap between germline ends came to 8 bases. The CDR3 has 13 residues. The V gene's germline CDR1 is SNHLY and CDR2 FYNNEI. The CDR3 DNA follows: TGTGCCAGCAGTGAAAGGGGTGCCACTGAAGCTTTCTTT. It encodes CASSERGATEAFF.

The gene calls are TRBV11-1 and TRBJ2-7; 7 nucleotides match TRBD1. The germline gives CDR1 SGHAT, CDR2 FQDESV (reference sequence). CDR3 length: 15 amino acids. The V and J ends lost 5 bases and 2 bases, in that order; junction bases with no gene match: 9. CDR3 region: CASSAQGQPTYEQYF. In DNA form, the CDR3 reads TGTGCCAGCAGCGCCCAGGGACAGCCAACCTACGAGCAGTACTTC.

The rearrangement links TRBV6-1 to TRBJ2-7; the match to TRBD1 covers 7 bases. The CDR3 spans 17 residues. Trimming removed 3 bases from V and 4 bases from J; junction bases left unmatched: 15. The germline V gene encodes CDR1 MNHNS and CDR2 SASEGT. The CDR3 is CASSEDRTPDYLYEQYF. The CDR3 DNA sequence: TGTGCCAGCAGTGAGGACAGGACCCCGGATTACCTTTACGAGCAGTACTTC.

The chain is built from TRBV25-1 and TRBJ1-2; 8 nucleotides line up with TRBD1. Trimming removed 1 base from V and 6 bases from J; junction bases left unmatched: 7. This CDR3 comprises 15 residues. Germline V CDR1 and CDR2: MGHDK, SYGVNS. The CDR3 spells CASSEWGQEYDGYTF. DNA of the CDR3: TGTGCCAGCAGTGAATGGGGACAGGAATATGATGGCTACACCTTC.

The CDR3 region is CSVESGLAGVEQFF. The CDR3 DNA is TGCAGCGTGGAATCGGGACTAGCGGGAGTTGAGCAGTTCTTC. The chain uses TRBV29-1 and TRBJ2-1; 14 bases match TRBD2. With 6 bases clipped from V and 9 bases from J, the junction kept 7 bases outside the gene matches. Germline lookup yields CDR1 SQVTM and CDR2 ANQGSEA. The CDR3 sequence is 14 residues long.

The rearrangement links TRBV5-1 to TRBJ2-2; D uncertain. V was pared by 2 bases and J by 0 bases, with 11 bases between. This CDR3 comprises 16 residues. Germline V gene lookup returns CDR1 SGHRS and CDR2 YFSETQ. This CDR3 is CASSLALAANTGELFF. CDR3 nucleotide sequence: TGCGCCAGCAGCTTAGCCCTGGCGGCGAACACCGGGGAGCTGTTTTTT.

The chain employs TRBV6-4 and TRBJ2-7; D perhaps matches TRBD1 (7 bases). This CDR3 region has 15 residues. With 6 bases removed from V and 2 bases from J, the gap between germline ends came to 17 bases. The V gene's germline CDR1 is MRHNA and CDR2 SNTAGT. CDR3 residues: CASSPTGTEPYEQYF. CDR3 DNA: TGTGCCAGCAGCCCGACAGGGACTGAGCCCTACGAGCAGTACTTC.

The rearrangement joins TRBV12-5 to TRBJ2-6; maybe TRBD1 (5 bases). Trimming took 1 base from V and 1 from J, leaving 11 bases between them. Germline CDR1 is LGHNT and CDR2 is FRNRAP. The CDR3 covers 17 residues. The CDR3 bases are TGTGCTAGTGGTTTGGGACCCCAGGGATCTGGGGCCAACGTCCTGACTTTC. It yields the protein CASGLGPQGSGANVLTF.

This chain uses TRBV28 with TRBJ2-7, with 9 bases that match TRBD2. In germline, CDR1 is MDHEN, CDR2 SYDVKM. V lost 8 bases and J lost 2; bases outside the gene matches: 10. This CDR3 contains 15 residues. In DNA, the CDR3 is TGTGCCAGCTGGGGGGGGGCTAGCGGGACCTACGAGCAGTACTTC. Protein sequence: CASWGGASGTYEQYF.

The V gene is TRBV2, the J gene TRBJ2-7; TRBD2 agrees at 10 bases. The V and J ends lost 6 bases and 3 bases, in that order; junction bases with no gene match: 8. The CDR3 sequence is 15 residues long. Germline assignment: CDR1 SNHLY and CDR2 FYNNEI. CDR3 DNA sequence: TGTGCCAGCAGGGGTGGACTAGCGGACCTCTACGAGCAGTACTTC. It codes for CASRGGLADLYEQYF.

This chain links TRBV27 with TRBJ2-3; 14 nucleotides line up with TRBD2. V was pared by 3 bases and J by 1 base, with 3 bases of the junction left unmatched. CDR1 MNHEY and CDR2 SMNVEV come from the germline V gene (reference sequence). The CDR3 length is 17 residues. CDR3 protein: CASSLLGLAGGTDTQYF. CDR3 bases: TGTGCCAGCAGTTTGTTGGGACTAGCGGGAGGCACAGATACGCAGTATTTT.

The V call is TRBV18, the J call TRBJ2-3, with D possibly called TRBD1 or TRBD2 (5 bases each). Germline V lookup: CDR1 KGHSH, CDR2 LQKENI. Trimming shortened V by 6 bases and J by 1 base, and 20 bases separated the two germline ends. CDR3 length: 17 residues. Written as DNA, the CDR3 is TGTGCCAGCTCGGGGAAGACGGCTAGAGGGGGCACAGATACGCAGTATTTT. Its protein is CASSGKTARGGTDTQYF.

The rearrangement links TRBV7-2 to TRBJ2-5, with 8 bases that match TRBD1. Per the germline V gene, CDR1 is SGHTA and CDR2 is FQGNSA. V lost 2 bases and J lost 2; bases outside the gene matches: 10. The CDR3 is 17 residues long. CDR3 sequence reads: CASSLSRGRGEQETQYF. DNA for the CDR3: TGTGCCAGCAGCTTATCCAGGGGGCGCGGAGAACAAGAGACCCAGTACTTC.

The V call is TRBV7-9, the J call TRBJ1-4; no definite D call. The CDR3 sequence is 12 residues long. V lost 1 base, J lost 8 bases, and 5 bases lay in between. In germline, CDR1 is SEHNR, CDR2 FQNEAQ (reference sequence). The CDR3 sequence: CASSLGDEKLFF. The CDR3 coding sequence is TGTGCCAGCAGCTTAGGCGACGAAAAACTGTTTTTT.

The CDR3 here is CASSYIAGGPGNEQFF. CDR3 DNA: TGTGCCAGCAGCTACATAGCGGGAGGGCCCGGCAATGAGCAGTTCTTC. This chain links TRBV5-6 with TRBJ2-1, with 11 bases identical to TRBD2. J gave up 6 bases and V 3 bases, and 8 bases lay outside the gene matches. The CDR3 spans 16 residues. Germline CDR1 reads SGHDT; CDR2 reads YYEEEE.

The chain joins TRBV5-1 to TRBJ1-4; 7 positions agree with TRBD1. V shed 4 bases and J 8 bases; nucleotides not matched to a gene: 8. This CDR3 comprises 14 residues. CDR1 is SGHRS and CDR2 is YFSETQ in the germline V gene. CDR3 region: CASSRRTGPEKLFF. CDR3 DNA sequence: TGCGCCAGCAGCCGGAGGACAGGTCCAGAAAAACTGTTTTTT.

The chain is built from TRBV6-4 and TRBJ1-2; 7 nucleotides line up with TRBD1. This CDR3 is built from 12 residues. CDR1 and CDR2 from the germline V gene are MRHNA and SNTAGT. V dropped 9 bases and J dropped 2; count of bases not matched to a gene: 3. The CDR3 region has the DNA TGTGCCAGTTCCAGGGGGAACTATGGCTACACCTTC. Amino acid sequence: CASSRGNYGYTF.

The V call is TRBV27, the J call TRBJ2-3; D perhaps matches TRBD2 (5 bases). The V gene's germline CDR1 is MNHEY and CDR2 SMNVEV (reference sequence). This CDR3 region has 13 residues. The V end lost 8 bases, the J end lost 1 base, and 10 bases lay between the germline ends. The CDR3 sequence: CASVGRGTDTQYF. The CDR3 nucleotides are TGTGCCAGCGTAGGGAGAGGCACAGATACGCAGTATTTT.

The chain has TRBV2 and TRBJ2-3; 9 bases agree with TRBD2. V lost 0 bases and J lost 2; bases outside the gene matches: 18. Germline V lookup: CDR1 SNHLY, CDR2 FYNNEI. The CDR3 is 21 amino acids. Here the CDR3 reads CASSEASSTGLAPGPTDTQYF. The CDR3 region has the DNA TGTGCCAGCAGTGAAGCCTCTTCCACGGGACTAGCCCCTGGCCCCACAGATACGCAGTATTTT.

The chain is built from TRBV19 and TRBJ2-7; maybe TRBD1 (6 bases). Trimming cost V 5 bases and J 4 bases, with 21 bases left between them. This CDR3 spans 16 amino acids. Germline loops: CDR1 LNHDA, CDR2 SQIVND (reference sequence). The DNA for the CDR3 is TGTGCCAGTAGTCCCCGGGGCAGGGGACCCGCTTACGAGCAGTACTTC. It is translated as CASSPRGRGPAYEQYF.

The chain combines TRBV14 with TRBJ1-4, with a tentative D call TRBD1 (5 bases). V dropped 3 bases and J dropped 0 bases, with 14 bases sitting between them. CDR1 and CDR2 from the germline V gene are SGHDN and FVKESK. CDR3 size: 17 residues. CDR3 coding DNA: TGTGCCAGCAGCCAGGGAGGGGCGACCGCAACTAATGAAAAACTGTTTTTT. Its protein is CASSQGGATATNEKLFF. Drawing the rest from reference TRBV14 and TRBJ1-4, the complete variable domain is EAGVTQFPSHSVIEKGQTVTLRCDPISGHDNLYWYRRVMGKEIKFLLHFVKESKQDESGMPNNRFLAERTGGTYSTLKVQPAELEDSGVYFCASSQGGATATNEKLFFGSGTQLSVL.

The rearrangement links TRBV7-8 to TRBJ2-2; perhaps TRBD1 as D (5 bases). The CDR3 spans 14 residues. V lost 2 bases to trimming and J lost 6 bases, with 10 bases between them. Per germline, CDR1 SGHVS and CDR2 FQNEAQ. The CDR3 sequence: CASSLQGWAGELFF. In DNA, the CDR3 is TGTGCCAGCAGCTTACAGGGTTGGGCCGGGGAGCTGTTTTTT.

The CDR3 nucleotides read TGTGCCATCAGGACAGGGGACACCTACGAGCAGTACTTC. Amino acid sequence: CAIRTGDTYEQYF. The V call is TRBV10-3, the J call TRBJ2-7; 8 bases match TRBD1. CDR3 length: 13 residues. The trim removed 6 bases at V and 2 bases at J, leaving 3 bases unmatched. Germline V CDR1 and CDR2: ENHRY, SYGVKD.

The chain is built from TRBV5-6 and TRBJ1-5, with D possibly matching TRBD1 (5 bases). With 4 bases removed from V and 4 bases from J, the gap between germline ends came to 24 bases. The CDR3 is 18 residues long. Germline V gene data show CDR1 as SGHDT and CDR2 as YYEEEE. Here the CDR3 reads CASSTWGNRIGVNQPQHF. The DNA for the CDR3 is TGTGCCAGCAGCACATGGGGGAACAGGATTGGGGTGAATCAGCCCCAGCATTTT. The full variable domain, its missing parts supplied by reference TRBV5-6 and TRBJ1-5, is DAGVTQSPTHLIKTRGQQVTLRCSPKSGHDTVSWYQQALGQGPQFIFQYYEEEERQRGNFPDRFSGHQFPNYSSELNVNALLLGDSALYLCASSTWGNRIGVNQPQHFGDGTRLSIL.

The chain employs TRBV18 and TRBJ1-2; D uncertain. Trimming stripped 2 bases from V and 2 bases from J, with 12 bases between. CDR3 length: 15 residues. Germline V lookup: CDR1 KGHSH, CDR2 LQKENI. DNA of the CDR3: TGTGCCAGCTCACCAGGGAACCATCTAAACTATGGCTACACCTTC. Its translation is CASSPGNHLNYGYTF.

This chain connects TRBV9 to TRBJ2-5, with 9 bases fitting TRBD2. CDR3 size: 19 residues. CDR1 and CDR2 from the germline V gene are SGDLS and YYNGEE. The trim removed 4 bases at V and 2 bases at J, leaving 18 bases unmatched. In DNA form, the CDR3 reads TGTGCCAGCAGCCCTTCCCCCGCCCGGCGGGAGGGGTTGCAAGAGACCCAGTACTTC. It codes for CASSPSPARREGLQETQYF.

This sequence joins TRBV28 and TRBJ2-7; TRBD2 aligns across 8 bases. Germline CDR1 is MDHEN and CDR2 is SYDVKM. Trimming took 4 bases from V and 5 from J; bases not matched to a gene: 16. This CDR3 is 17 amino acids long. CDR3 bases: TGTGCCAGCAGTTCACATCCGCTTGGGCTAGCGGGTAACGAGCAGTACTTC. It yields the protein CASSSHPLGLAGNEQYF.

A single count supports this clone. The rearrangement links TRBV11-2 to TRBJ2-1; the D gene could be TRBD1 or TRBD2 (5 bases each). Germline V gene lookup returns CDR1 SGHAT and CDR2 FQNNGV. V lost 1 base to trimming and J lost 0 bases, with 10 bases between them. CDR3 length equals 16 residues. CDR3 in amino acids: CASSLGGAISYNEQFF. The CDR3 DNA is TGTGCCAGCAGCTTAGGAGGGGCCATCTCCTACAATGAGCAGTTCTTC.

CDR3 in amino acids: CSVRLLRRSPLAGIYNEQFF. The CDR3 DNA sequence: TGCAGCGTTCGCCTTCTCAGGAGGTCCCCTTTAGCGGGGATCTACAATGAGCAGTTCTTC. The V and J genes are TRBV29-1 and TRBJ2-1; 8 nucleotides agree with TRBD2. The germline gives CDR1 SQVTM, CDR2 ANQGSEA. This CDR3 spans 20 amino acids. With V trimmed by 5 bases and J by 3 bases, 24 bases remained unmatched.